A single sample is the source of the 14 T cell receptor beta chains below, sequenced in a study of Graves' ophthalmopathy and Graves' hyperthyroidism. Amplifying from RNA transcripts, the study obtained TCR beta CDR3 regions. Amplification began with first-round RT-PCR using HTBI primers, then second-round multiplex PCR was performed. TCRdb recomputed calls from the multiplex PCR reads with MiXCR, one row per CDR3 protein. The sample contains about 700,000 distinct CDR3 sequences, about two fifths of which appear only once. The sequenced sample was peripheral blood. The receptors come from an adult man with Graves' ophthalmopathy.

The gene calls are TRBV7-6 and TRBJ2-7; 9 bases are shared with TRBD1. Germline V gene lookup returns CDR1 SGHVS and CDR2 FNYEAQ. V shed 7 bases and J 5 bases; nucleotides not matched to a gene: 9. The length of the CDR3 is 14 residues. Here the CDR3 reads CASIPDRGLHEQYF. The CDR3 DNA sequence: TGTGCCAGCATCCCGGACAGGGGCTTACACGAGCAGTACTTC. Full variable domain (remainder filled in from reference TRBV7-6 and TRBJ2-7): GAGVSQSPRYKVTKRGQDVALRCDPISGHVSLYWYRQALGQGPEFLTYFNYEAQQDKSGLPNDRFSAERPEGSISTLTIQRTEQRDSAMYRCASIPDRGLHEQYFGPGTRLTVT.

This clonotype was found a few times. This sequence joins TRBV2 and TRBJ2-7; D is unclear. The CDR3 runs to 14 residues. V was shortened by 6 bases and J by 2 bases, with 14 bases between the two germline ends. The germline V gene has CDR1 SNHLY and CDR2 FYNNEI. The CDR3 DNA reads as TGTGCCAGCAGCGACGGGTCTCCGCCCTACGAGCAGTACTTC. This translates into CASSDGSPPYEQYF.

The rearrangement joins TRBV29-1 to TRBJ2-7; 11 bases line up with TRBD1. The CDR3 has 12 amino acids. Germline values: CDR1 SQVTM, CDR2 ANQGSEA. V was clipped by 8 bases and J by 2 bases; unmatched bases: 2. The CDR3 bases are TGCAGCCCGGGACAGGGGGCCTACGAGCAGTACTTC. The encoded protein is CSPGQGAYEQYF.

Many counts were recorded for this clonotype. The CDR3 loop is CASRTGGRAQPQHF. The CDR3 DNA reads TGTGCCAGCAGAACAGGGGGGAGGGCTCAGCCCCAGCATTTT. This chain joins TRBV12-3 or TRBV12-4 and TRBJ1-5; 8 bases are a match to TRBD1. The CDR3 totals 14 residues. V gave up 6 bases and J gave up 6 bases; unmatched junction bases: 7.

In its sample, this clonotype was seen many times. The V call is TRBV10-3, the J call TRBJ1-5, with D hard to call. Deletions cut 0 bases from V and 7 bases from J, with 7 bases between. This CDR3 comprises 13 residues. The V gene's germline CDR1 is ENHRY and CDR2 SYGVKD. The CDR3 sequence: CAISESPEQPQHF. CDR3 DNA sequence: TGTGCCATCAGTGAGTCTCCCGAGCAGCCCCAGCATTTT.

This clonotype was observed at least ten times. The chain carries TRBV12-3 or TRBV12-4 and TRBJ2-2, with D tentatively TRBD1 (5 bases). There are 16 residues in the CDR3. V dropped 7 bases and J dropped 2 bases, with 17 bases sitting between them. The CDR3 reads CASIPRGRANTGELFF. The CDR3 region has the DNA TGTGCCAGCATCCCTCGTGGCAGGGCTAACACCGGGGAGCTGTTTTTT.

Concerning this clonotype: Relative to the germline gene, one junction end is altered; a read error may explain this. The chain is built from TRBV15 and TRBJ2-7; TRBD1 matches 7 bases. The V gene's germline CDR1 is LNHNV and CDR2 YYDKDF (reference sequence). CDR3 length equals 15 residues. The CDR3 protein is CAASKTGTANYEQYF. Here the CDR3 DNA reads TGTGCCGCCAGCAAAACCGGGACAGCAAACTACGAGCAGTACTTC.

The gene calls are TRBV9 and TRBJ2-5, with 7 nucleotides matching TRBD2. The length of the CDR3 is 15 residues. V gave up 4 bases and J gave up 0 bases; unmatched junction bases: 6. CDR1 and CDR2 (germline): SGDLS, YYNGEE. The CDR3 region has the DNA TGTGCCAGCAGCCCTTGGGGGGGGTACCAAGAGACCCAGTACTTC. Amino acids: CASSPWGGYQETQYF.

At least ten counts were recorded for this clonotype. Germline and junction disagree at one end, which may indicate a read error. CDR3: CASSQDPLYEQYF. CDR3 sequence (DNA): TGTGCCAGCAGCCAAGATCCCTTATACGAGCAGTACTTC. The V call is TRBV4-1, the J call TRBJ2-7; no firm D call. The germline V gene has CDR1 MGHRA and CDR2 YSYEKL. The CDR3 has 13 amino acids.

This clonotype was picked up many times. V is TRBV5-1 and J is TRBJ1-6; no definite D call. Germline V gene lookup returns CDR1 SGHRS and CDR2 YFSETQ. The CDR3 is 12 amino acids. Trimming shortened V by 5 bases and J by 14 bases, and 14 bases separated the two germline ends. The CDR3 DNA follows: TGCGCCAGCAGTTATGACCGTTCGTCCCTCCACTTT. Translation gives CASSYDRSSLHF.

Ten or more counts support this clonotype. This rearrangement joins TRBV10-3 to TRBJ2-7; no clear D. The V end lost 4 bases, the J end lost 0 bases, and 10 bases lay between the germline ends. The CDR3 extends over 14 amino acids. Looked up from germline, CDR1 is ENHRY and CDR2 is SYGVKD. The CDR3 reads CAISGHESSYEQYF. CDR3 nucleotide sequence: TGTGCCATCAGTGGGCACGAGAGCTCCTACGAGCAGTACTTC.

The gene calls are TRBV7-3 and TRBJ2-7; the D is unclear. Germline V gene data show CDR1 as SGHTA and CDR2 as FQGTGA. The CDR3 is made up of 16 amino acids. Deletions cut 5 bases from V and 9 bases from J, with 26 bases between. The CDR3 DNA follows: TGTGCCAGCAGCCTAGGAGAAGGTTTGAGCGCGGACGGGCAGTACTTC. Its translation: CASSLGEGLSADGQYF.

The rearrangement links TRBV9 to TRBJ2-2; a possible D gene is TRBD2 (7 bases). The CDR3 runs 15 residues. Trimming pared 4 bases from V and 5 bases from J, leaving 15 bases between. Germline lookup yields CDR1 SGDLS and CDR2 YYNGEE. CDR3 residues: CASSYQGRETGELFF. DNA of the CDR3: TGTGCCAGCAGCTATCAGGGGCGGGAGACCGGGGAGCTGTTTTTT.

The chain couples TRBV6-1 to TRBJ2-7; either TRBD1 or TRBD2 may fit D (5 bases each). This CDR3 spans 13 amino acids. CDR1 MNHNS and CDR2 SASEGT come from the germline V gene. Trimming shortened V by 7 bases and J by 5 bases, and 15 bases separated the two germline ends. In DNA form, the CDR3 reads TGTGCCAGCACAAGAAGGGGACCGGACGAGCAGTACTTC. This codes for CASTRRGPDEQYF.